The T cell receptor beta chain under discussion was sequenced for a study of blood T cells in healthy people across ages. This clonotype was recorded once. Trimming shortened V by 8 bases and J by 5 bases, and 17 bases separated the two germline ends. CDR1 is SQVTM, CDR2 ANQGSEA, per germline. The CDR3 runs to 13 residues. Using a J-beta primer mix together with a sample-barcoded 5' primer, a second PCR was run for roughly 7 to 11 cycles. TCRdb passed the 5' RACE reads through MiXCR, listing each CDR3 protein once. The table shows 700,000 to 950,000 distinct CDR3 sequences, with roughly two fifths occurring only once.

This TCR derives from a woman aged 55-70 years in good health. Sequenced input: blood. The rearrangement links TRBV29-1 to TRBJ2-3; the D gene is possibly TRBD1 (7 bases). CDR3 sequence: CSLGRTGGDTQYF. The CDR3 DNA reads TGCAGCCTAGGGAGGACAGGAGGAGATACGCAGTATTTT.